Shown below are 21 T cell receptor beta chains from a single sample sequenced in a study of blood T cell repertoires in COVID-19 (TCRdb year 2020). Library preparation employed the immunoSEQ multiplex PCR assay. The clones in this table, taken by TCRdb from immuneACCESS, are in-frame only. Not every clone is retained; where verified, under half of the shortfall comes from an unresolved V gene, and the cause of the rest is unknown. The sample table shows 72,000 or so clones, and around nine tenths are seen once. The top ten constitute approximately 1.5% of the sample. The sample taken for sequencing was peripheral blood. These receptors originate from a man aged 60-69 years with acute or convalescent COVID-19.

The chain couples TRBV5-1 to TRBJ1-1; tentatively, D is TRBD1 (6 bases). The CDR3 sequence is 15 residues long. The V end was cut by 0 bases, the J end by 2 bases, with 11 bases between. Germline-derived CDR1 and CDR2 are SGHRS and YFSETQ. The CDR3 protein is CASSLEGTPNTEAFF. CDR3 coding DNA: TGCGCCAGCAGCTTGGAAGGGACACCAAACACTGAAGCTTTCTTT.

The chain has TRBV3-1 (or the pseudogene TRBV3-2) and TRBJ1-4; D remains unclear. Trimming removed 1 base at V and 7 bases at J, with 4 bases between. CDR1 is LGHDT, CDR2 YNNKEL, per germline (reference sequence). The CDR3 covers 12 residues. For the CDR3, the DNA is TGTGCCAGCAGCCAAGTCGTTGAAAAACTGTTTTTT. This translates into CASSQVVEKLFF.

This clone was detected once. The V call is TRBV7-9, the J call TRBJ2-5; TRBD2 matches at 7 bases. The germline V gene encodes CDR1 SEHNR and CDR2 FQNEAQ (reference sequence). The CDR3 contains 16 residues. After removal of 5 bases from V and 4 bases from J, the junction contained 13 bases not matched to a gene. Written as DNA, the CDR3 is TGTGCCAGCAGCCCAAGATCCGGCAGGGAGGGAGAGACCCAGTACTTC. Translating it yields CASSPRSGREGETQYF.

The chain carries TRBV5-1 and TRBJ2-3; D is perhaps TRBD1 (6 bases). Germline V gene data show CDR1 as SGHRS and CDR2 as YFSETQ. Trimming stripped 5 bases from V and 0 bases from J, with 16 bases between. The CDR3 runs 16 residues. The CDR3 sequence is CASRRAPTGSTDTQYF. The DNA for the CDR3 is TGCGCCAGCAGACGGGCCCCGACAGGCAGCACAGATACGCAGTATTTT. Based on the CDR3 plus reference TRBV5-1 and TRBJ2-3, the full variable domain is KAGVTQTPRYLIKTRGQQVTLSCSPISGHRSVSWYQQTPGQGLQFLFEYFSETQRNKGNFPGRFSGRQFSNSRSEMNVSTLELGDSALYLCASRRAPTGSTDTQYFGPGTRLTVL.

This sequence joins TRBV29-1 and TRBJ2-7; 9 nucleotides line up with TRBD2. Germline V gene lookup returns CDR1 SQVTM and CDR2 ANQGSEA. The V and J ends lost 6 bases and 4 bases, in that order; junction bases with no gene match: 4. CDR3 length equals 12 residues. CDR3 DNA: TGCAGCGTCGCTAGCGGGGTTTACGAGCAGTACTTC. As protein: CSVASGVYEQYF.

This clone has only one observation. CDR3 DNA sequence: TGTGCCATCAGTGTGGGTCAGGGGTTGAACACTGAAGCTTTCTTT. Amino acid sequence: CAISVGQGLNTEAFF. This chain joins TRBV10-3 and TRBJ1-1, with TRBD1 as a possible D gene (6 bases). The CDR3 runs to 15 residues. V was cut by 4 bases and J by 0 bases, with 12 bases left in between. From germline, CDR1 is ENHRY and CDR2 SYGVKD.

V is TRBV11-2 and J is TRBJ1-3, with D possibly matching TRBD1 (5 bases). The CDR3 extends over 18 amino acids. Trimming removed 5 bases from V and 0 bases from J, with 20 bases in between. Germline V lookup: CDR1 SGHAT, CDR2 FQNNGV. The CDR3 here is CASSRRAPNLYSGNTIYF. In DNA form, the CDR3 reads TGTGCCAGCAGCCGCAGGGCACCGAACTTGTACTCTGGAAACACCATATATTTT. Drawing the rest from reference TRBV11-2 and TRBJ1-3, the complete variable domain is EAGVAQSPRYKIIEKRQSVAFWCNPISGHATLYWYQQILGQGPKLLIQFQNNGVVDDSQLPKDRFSAERLKGVDSTLKIQPAKLEDSAVYLCASSRRAPNLYSGNTIYFGEGSWLTVV.

This chain uses TRBV11-2 with TRBJ2-5; 7 bases fit TRBD2. Per the germline V gene, CDR1 is SGHAT and CDR2 is FQNNGV. The CDR3 runs to 15 residues. J gave up 1 base and V 1 base, and 3 bases lay outside the gene matches. CDR3 in DNA: TGTGCCAGCAGCTTAGCTGGGAGGGGCCAAGAGACCCAGTACTTC. Its protein product is CASSLAGRGQETQYF.

The rearrangement uses TRBV29-1 and TRBJ2-3; tentatively, D is TRBD2 (6 bases). Germline V gives CDR1 SQVTM, CDR2 ANQGSEA. CDR3 size: 13 residues. V shed 7 bases and J shed 2 bases, with 13 bases lying between them. This CDR3 is CSAGTADTDTQYF. The CDR3 nucleotides are TGCAGCGCCGGGACTGCCGACACAGATACGCAGTATTTT.

The J gene is TRBJ1-2, the V gene TRBV2, with TRBD1 as a possible D gene (5 bases). The germline V gene has CDR1 SNHLY and CDR2 FYNNEI. Trimming shortened V by 11 bases and J by 6 bases, and 16 bases separated the two germline ends. The CDR3 length is 12 residues. For the CDR3, the DNA is TGTGCCGGACACCGGGACTTGGATGGCTACACCTTC. Protein product: CAGHRDLDGYTF.

V is TRBV10-3 and J is TRBJ1-5; no definite D call. Germline V lookup: CDR1 ENHRY, CDR2 SYGVKD. The CDR3 loop spans 13 amino acids. Trimming shortened V by 3 bases and J by 11 bases, and 14 bases separated the two germline ends. The CDR3 protein is CAISDPSVTAQHF. The DNA for the CDR3 is TGTGCCATCAGTGACCCCTCTGTAACAGCCCAGCATTTT.

This clone was seen a few times. This rearrangement joins TRBV9 to TRBJ2-1; 11 positions match TRBD2. The V gene end was trimmed by 2 bases and the J gene end by 10 bases; junction bases not matched to a gene: 8. CDR3 length: 15 amino acids. CDR1 is SGDLS, CDR2 YYNGEE, per germline. The CDR3 is CASSVNSGGAREQFF. The DNA of the CDR3 is TGTGCCAGCAGCGTTAATAGCGGGGGGGCCCGAGAGCAGTTCTTC.

The gene calls are TRBV27 and TRBJ1-2; 8 bases match TRBD1. Germline V CDR1 and CDR2: MNHEY, SMNVEV (reference sequence). The CDR3 sequence is 15 residues long. Trimming took 6 bases from V and 7 from J; bases not matched to a gene: 13. CDR3 in amino acids: CASSFQGARNFGYTF. Written as DNA, the CDR3 is TGTGCCAGCAGCTTTCAGGGGGCGCGAAATTTTGGCTACACCTTC.

The CDR3 spells CASSPSPRDSPHGYTF. The CDR3 bases are TGTGCCAGCAGTCCCTCCCCCAGGGACAGTCCCCATGGCTACACCTTC. This chain connects TRBV6-6 to TRBJ1-2, with 7 bases lining up with TRBD1. CDR3 length: 16 amino acids. Unmatched junction bases numbered 15, after V lost 5 bases and J lost 6 bases. The germline gives CDR1 MNHNY, CDR2 SVGAGI (reference sequence).

The chain employs TRBV6-1 and TRBJ1-5; D may be TRBD1 (6 bases). Germline values: CDR1 MNHNS, CDR2 SASEGT. V gave up 4 bases and J gave up 0 bases, with 16 bases separating them. The CDR3 has 17 residues. For the CDR3, the DNA is TGTGCCAGCAGTGGGGCCAGGGGAGGGTATAGCAATCAGCCCCAGCATTTT. Translated: CASSGARGGYSNQPQHF.

This chain's CDR3 is CASSPALIRDRRTGNEKLFF. The CDR3 DNA reads TGTGCCAGCTCACCCGCGCTTATTAGGGACAGACGGACGGGTAATGAAAAACTGTTTTTT. The chain has TRBV18 and TRBJ1-4, with 7 bases matching TRBD1. The CDR3 totals 20 residues. V gave up 3 bases and J gave up 4 bases; unmatched junction bases: 20. CDR1 is KGHSH and CDR2 is LQKENI in the germline V gene.

A few counts support this clone. This chain uses TRBV5-4 with TRBJ2-3; D might be TRBD2 (6 bases). V lost 7 bases and J lost 3, with 12 bases in between. This CDR3 spans 13 amino acids. CDR1 and CDR2 (germline): SGHNT, YYREEE (reference sequence). CDR3 sequence reads: CASGSGVTDTQYF. The CDR3 bases are TGTGCCAGCGGTAGCGGAGTTACAGATACGCAGTATTTT.

V is TRBV29-1 and J is TRBJ1-2; no definite D call. CDR1 is SQVTM and CDR2 is ANQGSEA in the germline V gene. Trimming took 1 base from V and 7 from J, leaving 13 bases between them. The CDR3 is 13 residues long. CDR3 sequence (DNA): TGCAGCGTTGAAGGGACTTTGAGGGCTGGCTACACCTTC. Amino acids: CSVEGTLRAGYTF.

V is TRBV6-5 and J is TRBJ1-5, with D hard to call. CDR3 length equals 13 residues. Germline CDR1 and CDR2: MNHEY and SVGAGI. The germline V and J ends were trimmed by 4 bases and 4 bases, with 8 bases remaining between them. For the CDR3, the DNA is TGTGCCAGCAGTTTGTTCAGGAATCAGCCCCAGCATTTT. Encoded protein: CASSLFRNQPQHF.

The genes are TRBV2 and TRBJ1-3; tentatively, D is TRBD1 (5 bases). The length of the CDR3 is 13 residues. Germline lookup yields CDR1 SNHLY and CDR2 FYNNEI. V lost 4 bases and J 7 bases, leaving 11 bases between the germline ends. The CDR3 loop is CASSGDSANTIYF. CDR3 in DNA: TGTGCCAGCAGTGGAGACAGCGCCAACACCATATATTTT.

This chain joins TRBV5-1 and TRBJ1-2; 8 positions agree with TRBD1. CDR3 length: 15 residues. The trim removed 2 bases at V and 4 bases at J, leaving 7 bases unmatched. Germline-derived CDR1 and CDR2 are SGHRS and YFSETQ. The CDR3 reads CASSFTGGDLYGYTF. In DNA form, the CDR3 reads TGCGCCAGCAGCTTTACAGGGGGGGACCTCTATGGCTACACCTTC.